These 32 T cell receptor beta chains were sequenced from one sample in a study of blood T cell repertoires in COVID-19. The protocol was immunoSEQ multiplex PCR, while the TCRdb copy is restricted to in-frame clones and leaves out a portion. The sample consists of approximately 440,000 clones, 80% to 95% of them appearing once. Material: PBMCs or T cells enriched from blood (not recorded which). These receptors all come from a man aged 18 to 29 who had recovered from COVID-19.

The chain links TRBV7-8 to TRBJ1-2; 10 bases agree with TRBD1. Per the germline V gene, CDR1 is SGHVS and CDR2 is FQNEAQ. The CDR3 has 14 residues. Unmatched junction bases numbered 4, after V lost 5 bases and J lost 4 bases. The CDR3 is CASSRRDRGYGYTF. In DNA, the CDR3 is TGTGCCAGCAGCCGCCGGGACAGGGGCTATGGCTACACCTTC. Full variable domain (rest looked up from reference TRBV7-8 and TRBJ1-2): GAGVSQSPRYKVAKRGQDVALRCDPISGHVSLFWYQQALGQGPEFLTYFQNEAQLDKSGLPSDRFFAERPEGSVSTLKIQRTQQEDSAVYLCASSRRDRGYGYTFGSGTRLTVV.

The rearrangement joins TRBV10-3 to TRBJ2-5; D remains ambiguous. Trimming removed 4 bases at V and 3 bases at J, with 9 bases between. The CDR3 extends over 13 amino acids. The germline gives CDR1 ENHRY, CDR2 SYGVKD. Here the CDR3 reads CAISVSDEETQYF. For the CDR3, the DNA is TGTGCCATCAGTGTGAGCGATGAAGAGACCCAGTACTTC.

This chain connects TRBV29-1 to TRBJ2-1; 9 bases agree with TRBD2. J was trimmed by 0 bases and V by 6 bases; bases with no gene match: 6. Germline-derived CDR1 and CDR2 are SQVTM and ANQGSEA. This CDR3 comprises 15 residues. CDR3 sequence: CSVSSGVSSYNEQFF. In DNA form, the CDR3 reads TGCAGCGTCTCTAGCGGGGTAAGCTCCTACAATGAGCAGTTCTTC.

V is TRBV29-1 and J is TRBJ1-4; tentatively, D is TRBD1 (5 bases). The CDR3 extends over 14 amino acids. Germline V CDR1 and CDR2: SQVTM, ANQGSEA. V lost 0 bases, J lost 8 bases, and 13 bases lay in between. The DNA of the CDR3 is TGCAGCGTTGAAGATGGGCAGGGTAGCGAAAAACTGTTTTTT. The encoded protein is CSVEDGQGSEKLFF.

This clone was seen only once. The chain recombines TRBV2 with TRBJ2-3, with 13 bases aligning to TRBD2. CDR1 and CDR2 (germline): SNHLY, FYNNEI. Trimming cost V 5 bases and J 6 bases; bases outside gene matches: 5. CDR3 length equals 15 residues. The CDR3 region is CASSRRTSGSDTQYF. Written as DNA, the CDR3 is TGTGCCAGCAGTAGAAGGACTAGCGGGAGTGATACGCAGTATTTT. The whole variable domain, filled in from reference TRBV2 and TRBJ2-3, reads EPEVTQTPSHQVTQMGQEVILRCVPISNHLYFYWYRQILGQKVEFLVSFYNNEISEKSEIFDDQFSVERPDGSNFTLKIRSTKLEDSAMYFCASSRRTSGSDTQYFGPGTRLTVL.

This sequence joins TRBV28 and TRBJ1-1, with TRBD1 matching 8 bases. The germline gives CDR1 MDHEN, CDR2 SYDVKM. The CDR3 runs 13 residues. This chain's CDR3 is CSHRGEWYTEAFF. In nucleotides, the CDR3 is TGTTCACACAGGGGGGAATGGTACACTGAAGCTTTCTTT. The whole variable domain, filled in from reference TRBV28 and TRBJ1-1, reads DVKVTQSSRYLVKRTGEKVFLECVQDMDHENMFWYRQDPGLGLRLIYFSYDVKMKEKGDIPEGYSVSREKKERFSLILESASTNQTSMYLCSHRGEWYTEAFFGQGTRLTVV.

This clone was recorded once. V is TRBV2 and J is TRBJ2-3, with a tentative D call TRBD1 (6 bases). CDR3 length: 13 amino acids. Trimming shortened V by 7 bases and J by 7 bases, and 15 bases separated the two germline ends. Germline V CDR1 and CDR2: SNHLY, FYNNEI. The CDR3 loop reads CASTRTEGNTQYF. CDR3 DNA: TGTGCCAGCACCCGGACAGAAGGAAATACGCAGTATTTT.

This chain joins TRBV4-1 and TRBJ2-1; 11 bases match TRBD2. This CDR3 has 15 residues. Trimming cost V 5 bases and J 5 bases; bases outside gene matches: 5. Germline values: CDR1 MGHRA, CDR2 YSYEKL. CDR3 coding DNA: TGCGCCAGCAGCTCCGGGACTAGCGGTCACAATGAGCAGTTCTTC. It specifies CASSSGTSGHNEQFF.

In its sample, this clone was seen once. The chain links TRBV6-5 to TRBJ2-3, with 8 bases identical to TRBD2. The CDR3 loop spans 11 amino acids. J lost 6 bases, V lost 10 bases, and 3 bases had no gene match. The germline CDR1 and CDR2 sequences are MNHEY and SVGAGI. The CDR3 region has the DNA TGTGCCACCCGGACTAGCGATACGCAGTATTTT. It codes for CATRTSDTQYF.

CDR3 sequence reads: CASSSTGPRTEAFF. The CDR3 DNA follows: TGTGCCAGCAGCTCCACAGGGCCGAGAACTGAAGCTTTCTTT. The chain carries TRBV7-9 and TRBJ1-1, with D tentatively TRBD1 (6 bases). V was cut by 4 bases and J by 5 bases, with 14 bases left in between. The CDR3 has 14 amino acids. Germline V gives CDR1 SEHNR, CDR2 FQNEAQ (reference sequence).

Only a few counts were recorded for this clone. V is TRBV2 and J is TRBJ1-2; TRBD1 agrees at 11 bases. Trimming at V came to 7 bases and at J to 6 bases, leaving 7 bases not matched to a gene. The CDR3 consists of 14 residues. CDR1 is SNHLY, CDR2 FYNNEI, per germline. The CDR3 loop is CASNRDRGSDGYTF. The CDR3 DNA reads TGTGCCAGCAACCGGGACAGGGGGTCCGATGGCTACACCTTC.

CDR3 coding DNA: TGCGCCAGCAGCTTTCGGACAGGGGGTGCTCTCATGAACACCGGGGAGCTGTTTTTT. As protein: CASSFRTGGALMNTGELFF. This chain links TRBV5-1 with TRBJ2-2, with 10 nucleotides matching TRBD1. This CDR3 spans 19 amino acids. The J segment lost 1 base and the V segment lost 2 bases, leaving 11 bases of the junction unmatched. The germline CDR1 and CDR2 sequences are SGHRS and YFSETQ.

The chain links TRBV6-6 to TRBJ1-5; 10 positions agree with TRBD1. Germline CDR1 and CDR2: MNHNY and SVGAGI (reference sequence). The CDR3 contains 15 residues. V lost 1 base and J lost 7; bases outside the gene matches: 4. The CDR3 nucleotides read TGTGCCAGCAGTTACTTCGGACAGGGGGAGCAGCCCCAGCATTTT. Its translation: CASSYFGQGEQPQHF.

The chain uses TRBV6-4 and TRBJ1-2, with D possibly being TRBD1 (5 bases). CDR1 and CDR2 from the germline V gene are MRHNA and SNTAGT. Trimming removed 4 bases at V and 13 bases at J, with 10 bases between. The CDR3 runs 10 residues. This CDR3 reads CASSAPGFTF. CDR3 DNA sequence: TGTGCCAGCAGTGCACCAGGGTTCACCTTC.

This clone was counted once. This CDR3 reads CASSWRGGNQPQHF. The CDR3 DNA is TGTGCCAGCAGCTGGAGAGGCGGAAATCAGCCCCAGCATTTT. This chain uses TRBV7-3 with TRBJ1-5; D ambiguous. The CDR3 is 14 residues long. CDR1 SGHTA and CDR2 FQGTGA come from the germline V gene. V dropped 4 bases and J dropped 4 bases, with 11 bases sitting between them.

The chain carries TRBV27 and TRBJ1-2, with D possibly TRBD1 on 6 matching bases. Germline lookup yields CDR1 MNHEY and CDR2 SMNVEV (reference sequence). The CDR3 length is 13 residues. V was shortened by 3 bases and J by 4 bases, with 9 bases between the two germline ends. CDR3 amino acids: CASSFAGAYGYTF. CDR3 DNA: TGTGCCAGCAGTTTCGCGGGGGCCTATGGCTACACCTTC.

With regard to this clone: The same CDR3 also results from other DNA sequences found in this sample. The J gene is TRBJ1-2, the V gene TRBV2, with D tentatively TRBD1 (5 bases). The germline CDR1 and CDR2 sequences are SNHLY and FYNNEI. The V gene lost 4 bases and the J gene lost 2 bases, with 8 bases spanning the gap. This CDR3 comprises 13 residues. This CDR3 is CASSVDRNYGYTF. DNA of the CDR3: TGTGCCAGCAGTGTCGACAGAAACTATGGCTACACCTTC.

This clone was picked up one time. The rearrangement uses TRBV15 and TRBJ2-5; tentative D call: TRBD2 (6 bases). Germline CDR1 reads LNHNV; CDR2 reads YYDKDF (reference sequence). The CDR3 loop spans 15 amino acids. Trimming removed 0 bases from V and 5 bases from J, with 13 bases in between. The CDR3 bases are TGTGCCACCAGCAGAGAAAGACTAGTCGGGGAGACCCAGTACTTC. Its protein product is CATSRERLVGETQYF. Using reference TRBV15 and TRBJ2-5 for the parts outside the CDR3, the full variable domain is DAMVIQNPRYQVTQFGKPVTLSCSQTLNHNVMYWYQQKSSQAPKLLFHYYDKDFNNEADTPDNFQSRRPNTSFCFLDIRSPGLGDTAMYLCATSRERLVGETQYFGPGTRLLVL.

This sequence joins TRBV9 and TRBJ2-2, with 7 bases fitting TRBD1. Per the germline V gene, CDR1 is SGDLS and CDR2 is YYNGEE. The CDR3 consists of 16 residues. V lost 4 bases and J lost 7; bases outside the gene matches: 13. Here the CDR3 DNA reads TGTGCCAGCAGCCCCCGAGACAGGGAAGGGATCGGGGAGCTGTTTTTT. Residues: CASSPRDREGIGELFF.

The chain uses TRBV3-1 (or the pseudogene TRBV3-2) and TRBJ1-1; D unclear. The CDR3 spans 13 residues. Germline CDR1 LGHDT, CDR2 YNNKEL (reference sequence). Trimming took off 1 base at V and 7 bases at J, with 10 bases between the two ends. The CDR3 DNA sequence: TGTGCCAGCAGCCAAGTGTTGGCCAATGAAGCTTTCTTT. Amino acid sequence: CASSQVLANEAFF.

This rearrangement joins TRBV4-1 to TRBJ2-1, with D maybe TRBD2 (5 bases). The V gene lost 6 bases and the J gene lost 3 bases, with 12 bases spanning the gap. Germline V gives CDR1 MGHRA, CDR2 YSYEKL. This CDR3 has 14 amino acids. CDR3 sequence reads: CASSRAGYYNEQFF. The CDR3 nucleotides read TGCGCCAGCAGTCGGGCGGGTTACTACAATGAGCAGTTCTTC.

The chain recombines TRBV5-1 with TRBJ2-2; 9 bases fit TRBD1. The CDR3 covers 15 residues. V shed 3 bases and J 5 bases; nucleotides not matched to a gene: 5. Germline CDR1 SGHRS, CDR2 YFSETQ. The CDR3 bases are TGCGCCAGCAGCTGGGGGACAGGGAGTACCGGGGAGCTGTTTTTT. Amino acids: CASSWGTGSTGELFF.

This chain uses TRBV18 with TRBJ2-2, with 10 positions matching TRBD2. Germline CDR1 and CDR2: KGHSH and LQKENI. This CDR3 has 16 residues. V shed 6 bases and J 5 bases; nucleotides not matched to a gene: 9. The CDR3 coding sequence is TGTGCCAGCTCTCTCGGGACTAGCGTTTCGACCGGGGAGCTGTTTTTT. The encoded protein is CASSLGTSVSTGELFF. The entire variable domain, with the rest obtained from reference TRBV18 and TRBJ2-2, is as follows: NAGVMQNPRHLVRRRGQEARLRCSPMKGHSHVYWYRQLPEEGLKFMVYLQKENIIDESGMPKERFSAEFPKEGPSILRIQQVVRGDSAAYFCASSLGTSVSTGELFFGEGSRLTVL.

This clone has only one observation. This chain joins TRBV5-5 and TRBJ2-4, with D possibly matching TRBD2 (6 bases). The CDR3 runs 15 residues. Germline lookup yields CDR1 SGHKS and CDR2 YYEKEE (reference sequence). Trimming cost V 3 bases and J 4 bases, with 14 bases left between them. CDR3 in DNA: TGTGCCAGCAGCTGGGGTGGAGGGGCAAAAAACATTCAGTACTTC. Its translation: CASSWGGGAKNIQYF. Looking up the rest from reference TRBV5-5 and TRBJ2-4 gives the full variable domain: DAGVTQSPTHLIKTRGQQVTLRCSPISGHKSVSWYQQVLGQGPQFIFQYYEKEERGRGNFPDRFSARQFPNYSSELNVNALLLGDSALYLCASSWGGGAKNIQYFGAGTRLSVL.

This clone was seen a single time. The V and J genes are TRBV2 and TRBJ2-1; maybe TRBD1 (6 bases). The CDR3 is 11 residues long. Trimming removed 10 bases at V and 9 bases at J, with 13 bases between. The germline V gene encodes CDR1 SNHLY and CDR2 FYNNEI. This CDR3 is CATRTVGEQFF. The CDR3 region has the DNA TGTGCCACCCGGACAGTGGGTGAGCAGTTCTTC. The full variable domain, completed using reference TRBV2 and TRBJ2-1, is EPEVTQTPSHQVTQMGQEVILRCVPISNHLYFYWYRQILGQKVEFLVSFYNNEISEKSEIFDDQFSVERPDGSNFTLKIRSTKLEDSAMYFCATRTVGEQFFGPGTRLTVL.

CDR3 residues: CASSMGAGTDTQYF. As DNA, the CDR3 is TGCGCCAGCAGCATGGGGGCTGGCACAGATACGCAGTATTTT. The chain has TRBV5-1 and TRBJ2-3; D possibly corresponds to TRBD1 (6 bases). Trimming took 4 bases from V and 1 from J, leaving 10 bases between them. CDR1 and CDR2 (germline): SGHRS, YFSETQ. The CDR3 has 14 residues.

The sample holds one count of this clone. This rearrangement joins TRBV19 to TRBJ1-1; 7 nucleotides line up with TRBD1. The CDR3 covers 14 residues. Per germline, CDR1 LNHDA and CDR2 SQIVND (reference sequence). Losses at the gene ends were 4 bases for V and 6 bases for J; bases not matched to a gene: 8. DNA for the CDR3: TGTGCCAGTAGTACCGACAGGGTAAATTCTGAAGCTTTCTTT. Translating gives CASSTDRVNSEAFF.

The chain combines TRBV9 with TRBJ1-2; D unresolved. Between the trimmed V and J ends, which lost 3 bases and 3 bases, there was a span of 18 bases. The CDR3 length is 16 residues. Germline V gene lookup returns CDR1 SGDLS and CDR2 YYNGEE. The DNA for the CDR3 is TGTGCCAGCAGCGAGACGCCTGGGCCGGAGGACTATGGCTACACCTTC. It codes for CASSETPGPEDYGYTF.

V is TRBV9 and J is TRBJ1-2; possible D gene TRBD1, 6 bases. The CDR3 covers 14 residues. CDR1 and CDR2 from the germline V gene are SGDLS and YYNGEE. The germline V and J ends were trimmed by 4 bases and 6 bases, with 16 bases remaining between them. Here the CDR3 DNA reads TGTGCCAGCAGCCCCAGAAGGCAGGGGCATGGCTACACCTTC. This sequence encodes CASSPRRQGHGYTF.

The V and J genes are TRBV4-1 and TRBJ1-3; D is uncertain. V lost 4 bases and J 2 bases, leaving 15 bases between the germline ends. The CDR3 consists of 16 residues. Germline CDR1 MGHRA, CDR2 YSYEKL. Written as DNA, the CDR3 is TGCGCCAGCAGCCCGAGGGCCGGGTTGCCTGGAAACACCATATATTTT. This sequence encodes CASSPRAGLPGNTIYF.

The J gene is TRBJ1-2, the V gene TRBV11-2; possibly TRBD1 for D (6 bases). The ends were cut back, 5 bases at V and 6 bases at J, with 19 bases in the middle. Looked up from germline, CDR1 is SGHAT and CDR2 is FQNNGV. The CDR3 totals 15 residues. The CDR3 region is CASSTRQTGPHGYTF. In DNA, the CDR3 is TGTGCCAGCAGCACCCGGCAGACAGGACCCCATGGCTACACCTTC.

This sequence joins TRBV7-9 and TRBJ1-2; 7 bases fit TRBD1. The CDR3 is 16 residues long. Germline CDR1 is SEHNR and CDR2 is FQNEAQ (reference sequence). The ends lost 5 bases at V and 5 bases at J; junction bases unmatched: 14. The chain's CDR3 is CASSPLEGRGSYGYTF. The CDR3 coding sequence is TGTGCCAGCAGCCCCCTTGAAGGCAGGGGGTCATATGGCTACACCTTC.